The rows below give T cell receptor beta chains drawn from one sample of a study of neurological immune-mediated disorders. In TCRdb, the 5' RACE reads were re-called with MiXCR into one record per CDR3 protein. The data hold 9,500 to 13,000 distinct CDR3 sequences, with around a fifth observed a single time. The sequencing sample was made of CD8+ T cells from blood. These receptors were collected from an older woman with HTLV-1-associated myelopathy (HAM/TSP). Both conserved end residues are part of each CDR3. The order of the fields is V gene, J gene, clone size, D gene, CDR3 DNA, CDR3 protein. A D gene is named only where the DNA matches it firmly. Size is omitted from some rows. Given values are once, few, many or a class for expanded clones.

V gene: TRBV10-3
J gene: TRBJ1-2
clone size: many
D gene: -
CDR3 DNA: TGTGCCACCTATGCCGGGGGGGGATTAGGCTACACCTTC
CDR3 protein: CATYAGGGLGYTF

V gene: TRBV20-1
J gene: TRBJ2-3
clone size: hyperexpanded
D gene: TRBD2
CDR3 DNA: TGCAGTGCCACTAGCGGGGGGGCAGCAGATACGCAGTATTTT
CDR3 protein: CSATSGGAADTQYF

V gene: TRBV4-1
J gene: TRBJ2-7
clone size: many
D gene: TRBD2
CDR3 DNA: TGCGCCAGCAGCCATACTAGCGGGGGGGCTTACGAGCAGTACTTC
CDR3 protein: CASSHTSGGAYEQYF

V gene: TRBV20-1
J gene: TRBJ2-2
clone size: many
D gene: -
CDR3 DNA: TGCAGTGCTAGGGGGGTGGTCTACCCGGTCACCGGGGAGCTGTTTTTT
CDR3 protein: CSARGVVYPVTGELFF

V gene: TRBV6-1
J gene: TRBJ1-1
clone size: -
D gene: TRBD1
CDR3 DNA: TGTGCCAGCAGGGTTTACCGGGACAGGGTGGAGAACACTGAAGCTTTCTTT
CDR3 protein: CASRVYRDRVENTEAFF

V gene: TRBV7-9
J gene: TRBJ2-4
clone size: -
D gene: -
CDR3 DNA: -
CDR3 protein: CASSFYICSARGLASNIQYF

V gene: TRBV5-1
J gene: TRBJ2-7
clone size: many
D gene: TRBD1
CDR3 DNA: TGCGCCAGCAGCTACGGACAGGGAGGTTTCAGTAGCGAGCAGTACTTC
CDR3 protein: CASSYGQGGFSSEQYF

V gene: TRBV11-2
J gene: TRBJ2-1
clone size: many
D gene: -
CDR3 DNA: TGTGCCAGCAGCTTACAACAGGGCCCCTACAATGAGCAGTTCTTC
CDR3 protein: CASSLQQGPYNEQFF

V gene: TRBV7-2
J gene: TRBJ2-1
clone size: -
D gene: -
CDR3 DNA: TGTGCCAACAGCCTAGGGGCAGCCAATGAGCAGTTCTTC
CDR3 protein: CANSLGAANEQFF

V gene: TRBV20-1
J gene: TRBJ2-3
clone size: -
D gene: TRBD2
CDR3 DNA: TGCAGTGCTAGCCCCTCTAGCGGGAACACAGATACGCAGTATTTT
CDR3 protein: CSASPSSGNTDTQYF

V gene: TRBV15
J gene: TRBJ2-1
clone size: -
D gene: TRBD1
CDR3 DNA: TGTGCCACCAGCAGAAAGAGGCAGGGGGACAATGAGCAGTTCTTC
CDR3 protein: CATSRKRQGDNEQFF

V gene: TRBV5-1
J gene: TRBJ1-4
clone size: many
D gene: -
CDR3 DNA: TGCGCCAGCAGCTTGCGGCCGAGGACTAATGAAAAACTGTTTTTT
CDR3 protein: CASSLRPRTNEKLFF

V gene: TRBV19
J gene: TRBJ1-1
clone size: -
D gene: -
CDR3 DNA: TGTGCCAGTACCACCTACGCCCAGGTCCTGAACACTGAAGCTTTCTTT
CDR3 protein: CASTTYAQVLNTEAFF

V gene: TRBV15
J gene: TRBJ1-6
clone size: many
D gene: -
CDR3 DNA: TGTGCCACCAGGGATTATAATTCACCCCTCCACTTT
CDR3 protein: CATRDYNSPLHF

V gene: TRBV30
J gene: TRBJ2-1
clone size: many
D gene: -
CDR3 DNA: TGTGCCTGGACGTGGGGGAGCTCCTACAATGAGCAGTTCTTC
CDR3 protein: CAWTWGSSYNEQFF

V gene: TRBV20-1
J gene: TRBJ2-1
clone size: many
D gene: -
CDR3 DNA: TGCAGTGCTAGAGATTGGCAAGGGGGGGCGTTCCACGAGCAGTTCTTC
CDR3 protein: CSARDWQGGAFHEQFF

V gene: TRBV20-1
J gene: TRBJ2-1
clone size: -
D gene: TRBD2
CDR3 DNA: TGCAGTGCTGAGACTAGCGGACACAATGAGCAGTTCTTC
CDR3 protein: CSAETSGHNEQFF

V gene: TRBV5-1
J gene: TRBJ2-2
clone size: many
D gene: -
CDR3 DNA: TGCGCCAGCAGCTTGGCCTTGGCCGTAAGGGGGTTCAACACCGGGGAGCTGTTTTTT
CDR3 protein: CASSLALAVRGFNTGELFF

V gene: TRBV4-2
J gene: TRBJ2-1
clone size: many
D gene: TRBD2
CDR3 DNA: TGTGCCAGCAGCCAGGATGCGGGGGGTTCCTACAATGAGCAGTTCTTC
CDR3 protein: CASSQDAGGSYNEQFF

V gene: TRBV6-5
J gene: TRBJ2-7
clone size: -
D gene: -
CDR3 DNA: TGTGCCAGCAGTTACTCGATCGGGGAAAGCTACTACGAGCAGTACTTC
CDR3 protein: CASSYSIGESYYEQYF

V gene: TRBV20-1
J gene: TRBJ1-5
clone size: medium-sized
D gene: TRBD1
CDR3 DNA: TGCAGTGCCCACGAGGATCGAGGGACAGGGGGTCAGCCCCAGCATTTT
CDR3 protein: CSAHEDRGTGGQPQHF

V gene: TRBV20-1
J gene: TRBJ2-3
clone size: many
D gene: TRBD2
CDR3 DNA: TGCAGTCCAGCGATTCTAGCGGAATACACAGATACGCAGTATTTT
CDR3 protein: CSPAILAEYTDTQYF

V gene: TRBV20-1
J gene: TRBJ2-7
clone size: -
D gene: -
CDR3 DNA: TGCAGTGCTGGCCTCGGTGGGTCCTCCTACGAGCAGTACTTC
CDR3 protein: CSAGLGGSSYEQYF

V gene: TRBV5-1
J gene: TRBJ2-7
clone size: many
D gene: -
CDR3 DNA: TGCGCCAGCAGCTTGGATGGACAGCGCTACGAGCAGTACTTC
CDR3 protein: CASSLDGQRYEQYF

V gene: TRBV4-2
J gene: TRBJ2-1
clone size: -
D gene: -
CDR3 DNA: TGTGCCAGCAGCCCCGACTCCGCCAATGAGCAGTTCTTC
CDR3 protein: CASSPDSANEQFF

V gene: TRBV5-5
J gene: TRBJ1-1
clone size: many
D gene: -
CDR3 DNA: TGTGCCAGCAGCGCGGGGGGGACCACTGAAGCTTTCTTT
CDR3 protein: CASSAGGTTEAFF

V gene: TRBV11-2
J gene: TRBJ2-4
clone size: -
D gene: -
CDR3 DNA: TGTGCCAGCAGCTTCGGTGTCGTAGCCGTAGCCAAAAACATTCAGTACTTC
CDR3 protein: CASSFGVVAVAKNIQYF

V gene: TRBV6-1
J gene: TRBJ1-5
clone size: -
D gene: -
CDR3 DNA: TGTGCCAGCAGTGAGAACCTCTCGGAGCCCCTGCCCCAGCATTTT
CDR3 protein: CASSENLSEPLPQHF

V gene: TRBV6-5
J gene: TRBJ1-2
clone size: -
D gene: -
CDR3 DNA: TGTGCCAGCAGTTACTCCTCGACAGTATCCTATGGCTACACCTTC
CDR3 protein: CASSYSSTVSYGYTF

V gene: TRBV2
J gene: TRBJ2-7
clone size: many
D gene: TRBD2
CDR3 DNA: TGTGCCAGCAATGTTGCTAGCGGGGGGAACGACTACGAGCAGTACTTC
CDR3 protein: CASNVASGGNDYEQYF

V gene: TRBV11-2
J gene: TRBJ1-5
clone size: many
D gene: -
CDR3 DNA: TGTGCCAGCAGCTTAGAGGCAGTCGGTCAGCCCCAGCATTTT
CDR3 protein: CASSLEAVGQPQHF

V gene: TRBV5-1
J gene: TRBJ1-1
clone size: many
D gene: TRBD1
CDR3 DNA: TGCGCCAGCACCCCGGGCCGGACAGGGGGGATTTCTGGGGGTTTGAACACTGAAGCTTTCTTT
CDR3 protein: CASTPGRTGGISGGLNTEAFF

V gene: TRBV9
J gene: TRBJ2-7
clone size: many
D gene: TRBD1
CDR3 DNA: TGTGCCAGCAGCCCGAGGACAGGGGGTGGGGAGCAGTACTTC
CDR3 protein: CASSPRTGGGEQYF

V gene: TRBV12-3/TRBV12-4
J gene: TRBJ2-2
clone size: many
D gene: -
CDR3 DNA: TGTGCCAGCAGTTCAGATGACAGCCATCCCGGGGAGCTGTTTTTT
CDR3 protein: CASSSDDSHPGELFF

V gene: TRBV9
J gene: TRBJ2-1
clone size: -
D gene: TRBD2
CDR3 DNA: TGTGCCAGCAGCGTTGCGGGGGGGACCTACAATGAGCAGTTCTTC
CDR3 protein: CASSVAGGTYNEQFF

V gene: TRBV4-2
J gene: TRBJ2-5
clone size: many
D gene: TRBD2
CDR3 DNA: TGTGCCAGCAGCCGAGTAGCGGGGGGGGAAGAGACCCAGTACTTC
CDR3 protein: CASSRVAGGEETQYF

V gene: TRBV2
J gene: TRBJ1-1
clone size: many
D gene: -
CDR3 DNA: TGTGCCATGCAGGGAGGGGGAAATCCTGAAGCTTTCTTT
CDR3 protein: CAMQGGGNPEAFF

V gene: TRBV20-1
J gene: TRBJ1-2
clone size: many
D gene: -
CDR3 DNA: TGCAGTGCTAGAGATCGTCCGGTTAACTATGGCTACACCTTC
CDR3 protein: CSARDRPVNYGYTF

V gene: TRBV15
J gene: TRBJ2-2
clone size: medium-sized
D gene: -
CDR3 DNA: TGTGCCACCAGCAGAGGCCCCCCAGGGAACGCCGGGGAGCTGTTTTTT
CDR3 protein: CATSRGPPGNAGELFF